These 27 T cell receptor beta chains were all obtained from the same sample, sequenced in a study of blood T cells in healthy people across ages. Then a second PCR, running roughly 6 to 11 cycles, was carried out with a sample-barcoded 5' primer and a J-beta primer mix. One entry per CDR3 protein results from TCRdb running MiXCR on the 5' RACE reads. The data show 720,000 or so distinct CDR3 sequences, roughly two fifths seen once. Source material: blood. The receptors come from a man older than 75 in good health.

This chain connects TRBV6-1 to TRBJ1-1; perhaps TRBD1 as D (5 bases). Between the trimmed V and J ends, which lost 6 bases and 1 base, there was a span of 12 bases. Per germline, CDR1 MNHNS and CDR2 SASEGT. This CDR3 is built from 14 residues. The CDR3 DNA reads TGTGCCAGCAGGGGGGACGGCAAGAACACTGAAGCTTTCTTT. It codes for CASRGDGKNTEAFF.

This clonotype was observed at least ten times. The chain uses TRBV29-1 and TRBJ2-5; TRBD1 aligns across 8 bases. The germline V gene has CDR1 SQVTM and CDR2 ANQGSEA. This CDR3 region has 15 residues. V was pared by 4 bases and J by 3 bases, with 10 bases of the junction left unmatched. CDR3 coding DNA: TGCAGCGTTGCCCCCCCTAGGACAGGGAAAGAGACCCAGTACTTC. It translates to CSVAPPRTGKETQYF.

In this sample, this clonotype turned up many times. The chain carries TRBV10-1 and TRBJ2-3; TRBD2 matches at 14 bases. CDR1 and CDR2 from the germline V gene are WNHNN and SYGVQD (reference sequence). The CDR3 covers 16 residues. The V gene end was trimmed by 3 bases and the J gene end by 6 bases; junction bases not matched to a gene: 5. The CDR3 DNA is TGCGCCAGCAGTGACCAGACTAGCGGGAGGGCCGATACGCAGTATTTT. Its protein is CASSDQTSGRADTQYF.

The chain uses TRBV7-9 and TRBJ2-3; the match to TRBD2 covers 13 bases. V shed 8 bases, J shed 1 base, and the junction held 9 bases outside the gene matches. This CDR3 has 17 amino acids. Looked up from germline, CDR1 is SEHNR and CDR2 is FQNEAQ (reference sequence). The CDR3 reads CASHLRTSGRGTDTQYF. In DNA form, the CDR3 reads TGTGCCAGCCACCTGAGGACTAGCGGGAGAGGCACAGATACGCAGTATTTT.

Only a few counts were recorded for this clonotype. The chain carries TRBV6-5 and TRBJ2-3, with a possible D match to TRBD1 (5 bases). Germline V CDR1 and CDR2: MNHEY, SVGAGI. CDR3 length: 15 amino acids. V was cut by 7 bases and J by 3 bases, with 17 bases left in between. The CDR3 sequence: CASKEYRLGTDTQYF. The DNA for the CDR3 is TGTGCCAGCAAAGAGTACAGGCTTGGGACAGATACGCAGTATTTT.

The sample holds many counts of this clonotype. The chain combines TRBV28 with TRBJ1-1; 7 nucleotides align to TRBD1. The germline gives CDR1 MDHEN, CDR2 SYDVKM. The CDR3 runs to 15 residues. J lost 0 bases, V lost 1 base, and 2 bases had no gene match. DNA of the CDR3: TGTGCCAGCAGTTTATTGGGACAGTTGAACACTGAAGCTTTCTTT. This translates into CASSLLGQLNTEAFF.

The rearrangement links TRBV7-2 to TRBJ2-4; D gene ambiguous. The CDR3 consists of 13 residues. Germline CDR1 is SGHTA and CDR2 is FQGNSA. V was trimmed by 3 bases and J by 8 bases, leaving 11 bases between them. CDR3 DNA: TGTGCCAGCAGCTTTGACGCTGGGGACATTCAGTACTTC. Its protein product is CASSFDAGDIQYF.

The chain couples TRBV12-3 or TRBV12-4 to TRBJ1-5, with D perhaps matching TRBD1 (5 bases). V was pared by 2 bases and J by 3 bases, with 8 bases between. This CDR3 region has 14 residues. The CDR3 sequence is CASSLSGPNQPQHF. The CDR3 coding sequence is TGTGCCAGCAGTTTATCAGGGCCCAATCAGCCCCAGCATTTT.

With respect to this clonotype: Given a much more abundant clone one base away, this may be a read error. This chain connects TRBV20-1 to TRBJ2-7; D remains ambiguous. The CDR3 is 16 residues long. Trimming removed 0 bases at V and 0 bases at J, with 15 bases between. Germline V gene data show CDR1 as DFQATT and CDR2 as SNEGSKA (reference sequence). The CDR3 sequence is CSARDFGGWDSYEQYF. The CDR3 DNA sequence: TGCAGTGCTAGAGATTTTGGTGGGTGGGACTCCTACGAGCAGTACTTC.

This clonotype was detected many times. V gene TRBV29-1 combines with J gene TRBJ2-5; 9 positions match TRBD2. The V segment lost 3 bases and the J segment 5 bases; nucleotides outside the gene matches: 10. Germline V lookup: CDR1 SQVTM, CDR2 ANQGSEA. This CDR3 is 15 amino acids long. The CDR3 DNA is TGCAGCGTTGATGGCGGGAGGGGACTGAGTGAGACCCAGTACTTC. This codes for CSVDGGRGLSETQYF.

The gene calls are TRBV5-1 and TRBJ2-1, with TRBD1 identical over 10 bases. Germline assignment: CDR1 SGHRS and CDR2 YFSETQ. This CDR3 region has 17 residues. V was clipped by 1 base and J by 14 bases; unmatched bases: 18. CDR3 bases: TGCGCCAGCAGCTTGATCATTTCTCGGGACAGGGGTTCGGAAAAGTTCTTC. Its translation is CASSLIISRDRGSEKFF. The variable domain in full, with the rest retrieved from reference TRBV5-1 and TRBJ2-1, is KAGVTQTPRYLIKTRGQQVTLSCSPISGHRSVSWYQQTPGQGLQFLFEYFSETQRNKGNFPGRFSGRQFSNSRSEMNVSTLELGDSALYLCASSLIISRDRGSEKFFGPGTRLTVL.

In this sample, this clonotype turned up once. The chain has TRBV29-1 and TRBJ1-2; unclear D gene. The V end lost 3 bases, the J end lost 3 bases, and 20 bases lay between the germline ends. The CDR3 has 16 residues. Per germline, CDR1 SQVTM and CDR2 ANQGSEA. CDR3 sequence (DNA): TGCAGCGTTGATTCTCCCCTGGTAGGGCGGGACTATGGCTACACCTTC. Its translation: CSVDSPLVGRDYGYTF.

This clonotype was recorded many times. J is TRBJ2-5 and V is TRBV25-1, with 10 bases fitting TRBD2. Per germline, CDR1 MGHDK and CDR2 SYGVNS. V lost 5 bases and J lost 2; bases outside the gene matches: 11. The length of the CDR3 is 17 residues. In DNA, the CDR3 is TGTGCCAGCAGTCAAGGGGCACTAGCGGGGCTTCAAGAGACCCAGTACTTC. Translation gives CASSQGALAGLQETQYF.

This clonotype was counted many times. This chain uses TRBV4-3 with TRBJ2-3; D is ambiguous. The germline CDR1 and CDR2 sequences are LGHNA and YSLEER. The CDR3 runs 15 residues. The V gene lost 0 bases and the J gene lost 3 bases, with 10 bases spanning the gap. The DNA for the CDR3 is TGCGCCAGCAGCCAAGACGCAGTCTTTACAGATACGCAGTATTTT. Translated: CASSQDAVFTDTQYF.

The gene calls are TRBV7-2 and TRBJ2-3; no reliable D call. The germline CDR1 and CDR2 sequences are SGHTA and FQGNSA. Trimming took 5 bases from V and 2 from J, leaving 11 bases between them. The CDR3 has 14 amino acids. The CDR3 DNA sequence: TGTGCCAGCAGCCATTCTGTAGACACAGATACGCAGTATTTT. Its translation is CASSHSVDTDTQYF.

V usage is TRBV20-1 and J usage is TRBJ2-5; D gene unclear. CDR3 size: 15 residues. In germline, CDR1 is DFQATT, CDR2 SNEGSKA (reference sequence). V lost 3 bases and J lost 2, with 16 bases in between. The CDR3 nucleotides are TGCAGTGCTAGGGCCCCTGGTTTGAGGCAAGAGACCCAGTACTTC. Amino acids: CSARAPGLRQETQYF.

This clonotype has only a few counts. This chain uses TRBV4-3 with TRBJ2-5; possibly TRBD2 for D (7 bases). The CDR3 has 18 residues. The germline CDR1 and CDR2 sequences are LGHNA and YSLEER. V was cut by 0 bases and J by 5 bases, with 22 bases left in between. The CDR3 DNA reads TGCGCCAGCAGCCAAGATCTCGGCGGGAGCGAACAGGGTGAGACCCAGTACTTC. This gives the protein CASSQDLGGSEQGETQYF.

Ten or more counts support this clonotype. The chain carries TRBV29-1 and TRBJ2-3, with D possibly being TRBD1 (6 bases). V was clipped by 6 bases and J by 2 bases, with 15 bases between them. The CDR3 totals 14 residues. The germline V gene has CDR1 SQVTM and CDR2 ANQGSEA. Here the CDR3 DNA reads TGCAGCGTACGACAGGTCCACCCCACAGATACGCAGTATTTT. It encodes CSVRQVHPTDTQYF.

This clonotype was seen a handful of times. The CDR3 here is CASSITQGSYEQFF. The CDR3 DNA sequence: TGTGCCAGCAGCATAACACAGGGTTCTTATGAGCAGTTCTTC. This chain connects TRBV6-4 to TRBJ2-1; a possible D gene is TRBD1 (6 bases). This CDR3 spans 14 amino acids. The V end lost 6 bases, the J end lost 8 bases, and 17 bases lay between the germline ends. The germline CDR1 and CDR2 sequences are MRHNA and SNTAGT.

This clonotype appeared a few times. The chain is built from TRBV29-1 and TRBJ1-2; tentative D call: TRBD1 (6 bases). The V gene lost 5 bases and the J gene lost 4 bases, with 14 bases spanning the gap. Looked up from germline, CDR1 is SQVTM and CDR2 is ANQGSEA. This CDR3 is 13 amino acids long. The CDR3 reads CSVRGAGGYGYTF. CDR3 nucleotide sequence: TGCAGCGTTCGGGGGGCGGGAGGCTATGGCTACACCTTC.

The chain has TRBV20-1 and TRBJ2-1; 8 bases align to TRBD2. The trim removed 0 bases at V and 4 bases at J, leaving 11 bases unmatched. Germline-derived CDR1 and CDR2 are DFQATT and SNEGSKA (reference sequence). The CDR3 contains 17 residues. CDR3 in amino acids: CSARDMGTRRGYNEQFF. The DNA for the CDR3 is TGCAGTGCTAGAGACATGGGGACTAGGAGGGGGTACAATGAGCAGTTCTTC.

This clonotype was observed a handful of times. The V call is TRBV24-1, the J call TRBJ2-3, with 8 bases that match TRBD2. The CDR3 is 17 residues long. V lost 4 bases, J lost 1 base, and 9 bases stayed unmatched. Germline V gives CDR1 KGHDR, CDR2 SFDVKD. CDR3 residues: CATSDPPGGGGTDTQYF. CDR3 nucleotide sequence: TGTGCCACCAGTGACCCTCCGGGAGGGGGGGGCACAGATACGCAGTATTTT.

This clonotype was picked up a small number of times. The chain carries TRBV20-1 and TRBJ2-3; 8 positions agree with TRBD1. Germline trimming cut 5 bases from V and 1 base from J; bases unmatched to any gene: 5. CDR1 DFQATT and CDR2 SNEGSKA come from the germline V gene (reference sequence). The CDR3 extends over 14 amino acids. Here the CDR3 DNA reads TGCAGTGCTCAGCCGGGACAGGGCACAGATACGCAGTATTTT. Protein: CSAQPGQGTDTQYF.

The gene calls are TRBV9 and TRBJ2-5, with TRBD2 matching over 9 bases. V was clipped by 6 bases and J by 2 bases; unmatched bases: 2. The CDR3 has 13 residues. CDR1 is SGDLS, CDR2 YYNGEE, per germline. As DNA, the CDR3 is TGTGCCAGCAACCTAGCGGGACAAGAGACCCAGTACTTC. It yields the protein CASNLAGQETQYF.

This chain connects TRBV5-1 to TRBJ1-1; no clear D. Trimming took off 4 bases at V and 0 bases at J, with 13 bases between the two ends. The CDR3 length is 15 residues. The germline V gene encodes CDR1 SGHRS and CDR2 YFSETQ. In DNA, the CDR3 is TGCGCCAGCAGCCTAGGACGGTTGATGAACACTGAAGCTTTCTTT. This codes for CASSLGRLMNTEAFF.

This clonotype was recorded many times. The chain joins TRBV27 to TRBJ1-4, with D perhaps matching TRBD1 (6 bases). V lost 5 bases to trimming and J lost 8 bases, with 18 bases between them. Germline V gene sequence: CDR1 MNHEY, CDR2 SMNVEV (reference sequence). This CDR3 comprises 15 residues. The chain's CDR3 is CASSPRQVRTEKLFF. The CDR3 DNA is TGTGCCAGCAGTCCACGACAGGTCCGGACGGAAAAACTGTTTTTT.

This clonotype was picked up a small number of times. The rearrangement uses TRBV27 and TRBJ2-1; 10 bases line up with TRBD1. V lost 2 bases and J lost 10; bases outside the gene matches: 11. CDR1 MNHEY and CDR2 SMNVEV come from the germline V gene (reference sequence). The CDR3 is 16 amino acids. The CDR3, as DNA: TGTGCCAGCAGTTTACTGACCGGGACAGGGGTGGGCGAGCAGTTCTTC. Translation gives CASSLLTGTGVGEQFF.